This TCR beta chain was observed in a study of blood T cell repertoires in COVID-19. The wider study: Material from acute and convalescent COVID-19 was sourced from the United States, Italy and Spain. PBMCs, B-cell-depleted T cells, or T cells were the source of the cDNA or gDNA that made up the material.

V was clipped by 0 bases and J by 0 bases, with 12 bases between them. This CDR3 is built from 17 residues. The germline CDR1 and CDR2 sequences are MNHNS and SASEGT. This clone occurred once. Methods used by the authors: The authors estimated nucleated cell counts from reference gene primer amplification. Only in-frame clones appear in the TCRdb table, and some are missing; sequencing was by immunoSEQ multiplex PCR. V and J calls and clone size are those listed in that table; D and trimming were worked out from the DNA. Of approximately 180,000 clones detected, over 60% appear once; the ten largest clones hold about 28%.

This rearrangement joins TRBV6-1 to TRBJ2-1; no clear D gene. The sample comprised peripheral blood. This sequence originates from a woman aged 70-85 years with acute or convalescent COVID-19. CDR3 DNA: TGTGCCAGCAGTGAAGCGGCCCTTACCCTCTCCTACAATGAGCAGTTCTTC. It translates to CASSEAALTLSYNEQFF.